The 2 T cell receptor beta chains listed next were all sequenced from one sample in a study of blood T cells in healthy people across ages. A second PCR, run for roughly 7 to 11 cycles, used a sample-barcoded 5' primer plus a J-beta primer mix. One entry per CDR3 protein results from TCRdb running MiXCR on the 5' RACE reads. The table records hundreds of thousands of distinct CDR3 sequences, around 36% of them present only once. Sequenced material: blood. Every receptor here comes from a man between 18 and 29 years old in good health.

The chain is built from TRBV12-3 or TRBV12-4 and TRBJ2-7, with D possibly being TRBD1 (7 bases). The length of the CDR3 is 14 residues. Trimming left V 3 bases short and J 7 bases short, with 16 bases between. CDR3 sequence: CASSFRGVGNEQYF. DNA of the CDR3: TGTGCCAGCAGTTTCAGGGGGGTGGGCAATGAGCAGTACTTC.

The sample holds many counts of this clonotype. The CDR3 spells CASSPPGWVGNIQYF. CDR3 nucleotide sequence: TGTGCCAGCAGCCCACCCGGTTGGGTGGGAAACATTCAGTACTTC. The rearrangement joins TRBV11-2 to TRBJ2-4; D call uncertain. V lost 5 bases and J 6 bases, leaving 17 bases between the germline ends. CDR3 length: 15 residues. Per germline, CDR1 SGHAT and CDR2 FQNNGV.